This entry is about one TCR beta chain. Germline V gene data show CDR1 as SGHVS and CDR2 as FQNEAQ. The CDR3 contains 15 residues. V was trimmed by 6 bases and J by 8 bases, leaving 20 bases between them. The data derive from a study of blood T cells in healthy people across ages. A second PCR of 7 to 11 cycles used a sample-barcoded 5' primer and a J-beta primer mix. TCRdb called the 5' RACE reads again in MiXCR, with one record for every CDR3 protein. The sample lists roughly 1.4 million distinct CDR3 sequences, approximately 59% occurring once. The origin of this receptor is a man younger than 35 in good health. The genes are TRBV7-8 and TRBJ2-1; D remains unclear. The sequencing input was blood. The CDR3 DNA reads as TGTGCCAGCAGACCAAGGGCCGCGACGGTCTATGAGCAGTTCTTC. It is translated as CASRPRAATVYEQFF.